This TCR beta chain comes out of a study of blood T cell repertoires in COVID-19. Overall study context: Samples came from the United States, Italy and Spain, spanning acute and convalescent COVID-19. PBMCs, B-cell-depleted T cells, or T cells provided the cDNA or gDNA that made up the material.

This clone was seen a handful of times. The germline gives CDR1 SGHAT, CDR2 FQNNGV. Unmatched junction bases numbered 8, after V lost 4 bases and J lost 0 bases. This CDR3 has 17 residues. Under the authors' procedure: Amplification with reference gene primers provided the estimates of nucleated cell counts. Repertoires were generated with immunoSEQ multiplex PCR, while TCRdb's copy carries only in-frame clones and drops some. V, J and clone size were drawn from that table, and D and trimming were deduced from the DNA. The sample includes under 150,000 clones, about 76% of them seen just once. The J gene is TRBJ1-3, the V gene TRBV11-2, with 8 bases aligning to TRBD1. Source material: peripheral blood. The TCR comes from a woman aged 55-75 years with active or convalescent COVID-19. The CDR3 DNA is TGTGCCAGCAGCTACACAACAGGGGGAGTCTCTGGAAACACCATATATTTT. It specifies CASSYTTGGVSGNTIYF.